This passage covers 2 T cell receptor beta chains from one sample sequenced in a study of T cells after yellow fever vaccination. One entry per CDR3 protein results from TCRdb running MiXCR on the 5' RACE reads. The sample holds about 320,000 distinct CDR3 sequences, approximately 4.3% seen once. Sequenced material: PBMCs, taken 15 days after the yellow fever booster vaccination. The source of these receptors is a man between 18 and 35 years old who received the YFV17D yellow fever vaccine.

In its sample, this clonotype was seen many times. CDR3 in amino acids: CSAPSLAKNIQYF. The CDR3 DNA reads TGCAGTGCTCCTTCCCTGGCCAAAAACATTCAGTACTTC. The chain carries TRBV20-1 and TRBJ2-4; D unclear. The germline V gene has CDR1 DFQATT and CDR2 SNEGSKA (reference sequence). Trimming shortened V by 5 bases and J by 1 base, and 9 bases separated the two germline ends. The CDR3 totals 13 residues.

A few counts support this clonotype. This chain joins TRBV12-3 or TRBV12-4 and TRBJ1-2, with 8 bases fitting TRBD1. The CDR3 runs to 16 residues. Trimming at V came to 5 bases and at J to 6 bases, leaving 14 bases not matched to a gene. The CDR3 loop reads CASSPRDRLGMDGYTF. DNA for the CDR3: TGTGCCAGCAGTCCCCGGGACAGGTTGGGTATGGATGGCTACACCTTC.